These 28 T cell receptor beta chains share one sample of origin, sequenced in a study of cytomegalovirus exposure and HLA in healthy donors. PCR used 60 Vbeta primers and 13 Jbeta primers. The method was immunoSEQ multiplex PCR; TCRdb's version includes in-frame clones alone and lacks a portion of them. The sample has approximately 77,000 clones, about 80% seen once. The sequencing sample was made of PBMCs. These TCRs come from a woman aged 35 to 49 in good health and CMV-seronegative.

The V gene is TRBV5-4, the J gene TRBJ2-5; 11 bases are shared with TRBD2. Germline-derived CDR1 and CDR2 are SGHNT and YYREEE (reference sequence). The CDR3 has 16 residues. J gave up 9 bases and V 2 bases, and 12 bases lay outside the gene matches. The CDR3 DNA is TGTGCCAGCAGCTTTGATAGCGGGGGGGTGCCATGGGCCCAGTACTTC. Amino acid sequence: CASSFDSGGVPWAQYF.

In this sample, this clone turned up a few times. CDR3 protein: CASSSGLAGDEQYF. The CDR3 DNA reads TGTGCCAGCAGCTCGGGACTAGCGGGGGACGAGCAGTACTTC. The chain couples TRBV7-3 to TRBJ2-7; the match to TRBD2 covers 14 bases. After removal of 4 bases from V and 5 bases from J, the junction contained 1 base not matched to a gene. The CDR3 loop spans 14 amino acids. Germline CDR1 SGHTA, CDR2 FQGTGA.

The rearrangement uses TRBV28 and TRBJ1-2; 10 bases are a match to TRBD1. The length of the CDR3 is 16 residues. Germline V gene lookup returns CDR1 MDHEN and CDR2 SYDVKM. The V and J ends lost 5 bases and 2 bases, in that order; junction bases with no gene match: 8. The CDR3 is CASSHDRGLGNYGYTF. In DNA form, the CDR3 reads TGTGCCAGCAGTCACGACAGGGGGCTGGGGAACTATGGCTACACCTTC.

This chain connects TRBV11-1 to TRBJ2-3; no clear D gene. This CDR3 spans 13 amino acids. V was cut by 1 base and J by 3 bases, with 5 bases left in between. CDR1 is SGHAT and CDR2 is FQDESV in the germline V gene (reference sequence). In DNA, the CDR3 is TGTGCCAGCAGCTTAGATCTTACAGATACGCAGTATTTT. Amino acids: CASSLDLTDTQYF. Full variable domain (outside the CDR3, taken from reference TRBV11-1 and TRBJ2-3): EAEVAQSPRYKITEKSQAVAFWCDPISGHATLYWYRQILGQGPELLVQFQDESVVDDSQLPKDRFSAERLKGVDSTLKIQPAELGDSAMYLCASSLDLTDTQYFGPGTRLTVL.

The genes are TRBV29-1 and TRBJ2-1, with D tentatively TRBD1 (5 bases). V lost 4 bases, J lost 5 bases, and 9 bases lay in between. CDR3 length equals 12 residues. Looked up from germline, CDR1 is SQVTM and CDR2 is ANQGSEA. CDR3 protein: CSVGSGNNEQFF. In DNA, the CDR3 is TGCAGCGTTGGGTCAGGGAACAATGAGCAGTTCTTC.

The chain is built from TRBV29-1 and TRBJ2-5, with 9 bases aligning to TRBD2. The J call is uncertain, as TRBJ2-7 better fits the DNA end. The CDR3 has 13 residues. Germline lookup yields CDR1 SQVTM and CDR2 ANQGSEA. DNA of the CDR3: TGCAGCGTTGCTGGACTAGCGACGTACGAGCAGTACTTC. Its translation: CSVAGLATYEQYF.

CDR3 loop: CASTRTSGGHNEQFF. As DNA, the CDR3 is TGTGCCAGCACCCGGACTAGCGGGGGCCACAATGAGCAGTTCTTC. The chain joins TRBV2 to TRBJ2-1, with 13 bases matching TRBD2. There are 15 residues in the CDR3. V dropped 7 bases and J dropped 5; count of bases not matched to a gene: 5. CDR1 and CDR2 from the germline V gene are SNHLY and FYNNEI.

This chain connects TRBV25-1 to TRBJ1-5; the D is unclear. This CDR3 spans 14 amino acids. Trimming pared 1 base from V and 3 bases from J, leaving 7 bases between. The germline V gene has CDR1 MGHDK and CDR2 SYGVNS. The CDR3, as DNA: TGTGCCAGCAGTGAATTCGGTGACAATCAGCCCCAGCATTTT. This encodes CASSEFGDNQPQHF. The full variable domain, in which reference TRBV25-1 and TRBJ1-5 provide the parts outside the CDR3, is EADIYQTPRYLVIGTGKKITLECSQTMGHDKMYWYQQDPGMELHLIHYSYGVNSTEKGDLSSESTVSRIRTEHFPLTLESARPSHTSQYLCASSEFGDNQPQHFGDGTRLSIL.

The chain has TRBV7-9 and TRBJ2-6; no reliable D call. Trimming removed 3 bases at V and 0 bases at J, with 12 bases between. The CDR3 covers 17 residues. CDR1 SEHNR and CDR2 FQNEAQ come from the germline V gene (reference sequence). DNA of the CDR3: TGTGCCAGCAGCTTTGCAGATCTAGGCTCTGGGGCCAACGTCCTGACTTTC. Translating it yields CASSFADLGSGANVLTF.

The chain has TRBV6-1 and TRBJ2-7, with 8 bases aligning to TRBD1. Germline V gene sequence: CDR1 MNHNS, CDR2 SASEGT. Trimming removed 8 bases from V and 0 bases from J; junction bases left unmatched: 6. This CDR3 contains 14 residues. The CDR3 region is CASQDRVSSYEQYF. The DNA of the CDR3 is TGTGCCAGCCAGGACAGGGTTAGCTCCTACGAGCAGTACTTC.

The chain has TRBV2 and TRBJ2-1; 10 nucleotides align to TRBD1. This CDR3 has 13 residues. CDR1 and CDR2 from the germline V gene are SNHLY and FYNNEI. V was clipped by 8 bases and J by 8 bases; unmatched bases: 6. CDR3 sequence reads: CASSGQGFHEQFF. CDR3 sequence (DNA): TGTGCCAGCTCGGGACAGGGGTTCCATGAGCAGTTCTTC. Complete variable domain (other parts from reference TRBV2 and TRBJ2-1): EPEVTQTPSHQVTQMGQEVILRCVPISNHLYFYWYRQILGQKVEFLVSFYNNEISEKSEIFDDQFSVERPDGSNFTLKIRSTKLEDSAMYFCASSGQGFHEQFFGPGTRLTVL.

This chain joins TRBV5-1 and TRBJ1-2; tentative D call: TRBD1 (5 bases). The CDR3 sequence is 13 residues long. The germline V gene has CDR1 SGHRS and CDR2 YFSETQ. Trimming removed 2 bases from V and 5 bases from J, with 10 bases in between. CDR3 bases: TGCGCCAGCAGCTTCGACAGCCTTTATGGCTACACCTTC. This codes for CASSFDSLYGYTF.

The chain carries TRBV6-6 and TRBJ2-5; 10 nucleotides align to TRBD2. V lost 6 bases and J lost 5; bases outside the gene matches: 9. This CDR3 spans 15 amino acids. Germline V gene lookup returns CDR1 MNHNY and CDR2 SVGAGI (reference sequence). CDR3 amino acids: CASRNKLAGSETQYF. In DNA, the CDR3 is TGTGCCAGCAGGAACAAACTAGCGGGGTCTGAGACCCAGTACTTC.

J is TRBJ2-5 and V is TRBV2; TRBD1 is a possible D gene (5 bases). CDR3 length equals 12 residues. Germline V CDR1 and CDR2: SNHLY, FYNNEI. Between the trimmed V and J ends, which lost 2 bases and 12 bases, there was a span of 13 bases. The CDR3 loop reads CASSERGRDKYF. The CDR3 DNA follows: TGTGCCAGCAGTGAAAGGGGTAGGGATAAGTACTTC.

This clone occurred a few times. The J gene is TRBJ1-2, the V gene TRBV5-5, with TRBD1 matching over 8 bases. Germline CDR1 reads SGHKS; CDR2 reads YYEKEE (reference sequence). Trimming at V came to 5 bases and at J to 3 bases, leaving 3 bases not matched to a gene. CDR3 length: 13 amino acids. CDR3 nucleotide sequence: TGTGCCAGCAGACAGACAGGGGACTATGGCTACACCTTC. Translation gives CASRQTGDYGYTF. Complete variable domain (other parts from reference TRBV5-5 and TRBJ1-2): DAGVTQSPTHLIKTRGQQVTLRCSPISGHKSVSWYQQVLGQGPQFIFQYYEKEERGRGNFPDRFSARQFPNYSSELNVNALLLGDSALYLCASRQTGDYGYTFGSGTRLTVV.

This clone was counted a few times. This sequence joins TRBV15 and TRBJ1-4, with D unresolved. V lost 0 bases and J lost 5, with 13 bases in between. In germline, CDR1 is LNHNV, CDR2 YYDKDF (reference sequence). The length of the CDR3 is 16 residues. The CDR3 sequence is CATSRDRGGGNEKLFF. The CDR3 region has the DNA TGTGCCACCAGCAGAGACAGAGGAGGAGGAAATGAAAAACTGTTTTTT.

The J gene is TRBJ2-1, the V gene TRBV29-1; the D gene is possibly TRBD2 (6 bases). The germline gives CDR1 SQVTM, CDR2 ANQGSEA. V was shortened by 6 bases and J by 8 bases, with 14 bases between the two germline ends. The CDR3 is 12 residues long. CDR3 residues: CSVGRTDDEQFF. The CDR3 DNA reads TGCAGCGTGGGGAGGACTGACGATGAGCAGTTCTTC.

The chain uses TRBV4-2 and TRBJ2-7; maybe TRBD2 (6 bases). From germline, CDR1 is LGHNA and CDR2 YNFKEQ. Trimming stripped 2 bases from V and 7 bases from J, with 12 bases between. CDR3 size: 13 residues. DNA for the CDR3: TGTGCCAGCAGCCAATGGGATAGCGGAGAGCAGTACTTC. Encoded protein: CASSQWDSGEQYF.

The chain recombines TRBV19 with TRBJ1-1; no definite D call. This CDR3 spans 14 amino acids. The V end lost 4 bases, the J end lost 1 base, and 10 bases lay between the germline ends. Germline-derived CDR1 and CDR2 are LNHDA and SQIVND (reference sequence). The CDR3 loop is CASSTGKKNTEAFF. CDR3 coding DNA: TGTGCCAGTAGTACAGGCAAAAAGAACACTGAAGCTTTCTTT.

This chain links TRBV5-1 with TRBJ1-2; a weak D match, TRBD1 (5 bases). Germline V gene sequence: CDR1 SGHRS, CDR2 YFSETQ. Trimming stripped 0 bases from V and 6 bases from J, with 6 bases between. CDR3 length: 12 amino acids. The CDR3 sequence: CASSLGRDGYTF. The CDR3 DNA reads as TGCGCCAGCAGCTTGGGCAGGGATGGCTACACCTTC.

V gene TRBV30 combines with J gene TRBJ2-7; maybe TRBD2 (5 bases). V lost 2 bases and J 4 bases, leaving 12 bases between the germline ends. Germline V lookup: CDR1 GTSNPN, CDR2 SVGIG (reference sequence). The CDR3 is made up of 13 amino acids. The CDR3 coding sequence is TGTGCCTGGAGTCAAGGACTTAAGTACGAGCAGTACTTC. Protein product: CAWSQGLKYEQYF.

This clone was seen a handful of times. This CDR3 reads CASSEGGRSQYEQYF. CDR3 nucleotides: TGTGCCAGCAGTGAAGGAGGGCGGAGCCAATACGAGCAGTACTTC. The chain employs TRBV25-1 and TRBJ2-7; possible D gene TRBD2, 6 bases. Trimming cost V 2 bases and J 4 bases, with 15 bases left between them. CDR3 length equals 15 residues. Germline values: CDR1 MGHDK, CDR2 SYGVNS.

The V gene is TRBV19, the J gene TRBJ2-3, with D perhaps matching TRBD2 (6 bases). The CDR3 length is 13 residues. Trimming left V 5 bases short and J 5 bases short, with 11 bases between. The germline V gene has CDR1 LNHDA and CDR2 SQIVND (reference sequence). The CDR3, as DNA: TGTGCCAGTAGTGGGGGGACGGGAGATACGCAGTATTTT. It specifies CASSGGTGDTQYF.

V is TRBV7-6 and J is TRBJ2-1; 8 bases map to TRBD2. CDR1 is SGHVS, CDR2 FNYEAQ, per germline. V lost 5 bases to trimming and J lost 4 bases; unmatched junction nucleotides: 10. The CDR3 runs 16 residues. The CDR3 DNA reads TGTGCCAGCAGCAGCATAGCGGGGAGAGTTTACAATGAGCAGTTCTTC. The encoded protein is CASSSIAGRVYNEQFF.

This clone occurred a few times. The CDR3 DNA reads TGTGCCAGCAGCTCCTCGATGGGGAGCTATGGCTACACCTTC. Residues: CASSSSMGSYGYTF. The chain uses TRBV7-9 and TRBJ1-2, with no clear D. Trimming stripped 4 bases from V and 4 bases from J, with 13 bases between. CDR3 length equals 14 residues. The germline V gene encodes CDR1 SEHNR and CDR2 FQNEAQ (reference sequence).

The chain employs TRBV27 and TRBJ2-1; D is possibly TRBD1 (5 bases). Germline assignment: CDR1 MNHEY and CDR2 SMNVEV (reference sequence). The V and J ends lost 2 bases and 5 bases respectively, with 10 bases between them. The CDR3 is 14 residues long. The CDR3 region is CASSLQTDNNEQFF. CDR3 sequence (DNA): TGTGCCAGCAGTTTACAGACAGACAACAATGAGCAGTTCTTC.

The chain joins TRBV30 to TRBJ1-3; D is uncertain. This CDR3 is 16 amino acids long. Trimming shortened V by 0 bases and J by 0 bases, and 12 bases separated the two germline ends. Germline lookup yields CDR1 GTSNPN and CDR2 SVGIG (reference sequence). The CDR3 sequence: CAWSVLRSSSGNTIYF. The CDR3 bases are TGTGCCTGGAGTGTACTCCGATCAAGCTCTGGAAACACCATATATTTT.

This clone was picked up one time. CDR3 coding DNA: TGTGCCAGCAGCTTGGAGGGTCCTAGCAATCAGCCCCAGCATTTT. Its translation: CASSLEGPSNQPQHF. The chain carries TRBV7-2 and TRBJ1-5; no reliable D call. Deletions cut 3 bases from V and 0 bases from J, with 9 bases between. There are 15 residues in the CDR3. CDR1 is SGHTA, CDR2 FQGNSA, per germline.